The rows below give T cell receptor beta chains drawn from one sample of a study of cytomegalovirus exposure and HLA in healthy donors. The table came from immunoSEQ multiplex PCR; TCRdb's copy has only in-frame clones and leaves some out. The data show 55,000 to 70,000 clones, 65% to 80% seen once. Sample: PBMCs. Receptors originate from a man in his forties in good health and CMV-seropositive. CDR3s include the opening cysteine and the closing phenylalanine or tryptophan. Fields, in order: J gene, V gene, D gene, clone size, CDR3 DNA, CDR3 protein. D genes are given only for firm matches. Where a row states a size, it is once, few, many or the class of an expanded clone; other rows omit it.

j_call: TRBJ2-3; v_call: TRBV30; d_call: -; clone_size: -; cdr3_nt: TGTGCCTGGAGTCTGCGGGGCACAGATACGCAGTATTTT; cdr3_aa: CAWSLRGTDTQYF
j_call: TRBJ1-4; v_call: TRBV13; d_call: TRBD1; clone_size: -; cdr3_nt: TGTGCCAGCAGCCCAGGACAGGGGGCCACAAATGAAAAACTGTTTTTT; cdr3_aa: CASSPGQGATNEKLFF
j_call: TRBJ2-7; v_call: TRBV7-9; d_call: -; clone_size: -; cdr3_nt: TGTTCCAGCAGCTTAGGCGGTTACGAGCAGTACTTC; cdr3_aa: CSSSLGGYEQYF
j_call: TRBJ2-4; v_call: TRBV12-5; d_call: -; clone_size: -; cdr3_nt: TGTGCTAGTGGTTTGGTGGCTTCCATTCAGTACTTC; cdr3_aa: CASGLVASIQYF
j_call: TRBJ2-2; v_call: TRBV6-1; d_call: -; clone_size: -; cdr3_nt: TGTGCCAGCAGTGAGACGGGTACCGGGGAGCTGTTTTTT; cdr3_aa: CASSETGTGELFF
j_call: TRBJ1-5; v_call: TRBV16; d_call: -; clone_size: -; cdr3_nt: TGTGCCAGCAGCCAAGATTCGTACGGTCAGCCCCAGCATTTT; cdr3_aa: CASSQDSYGQPQHF
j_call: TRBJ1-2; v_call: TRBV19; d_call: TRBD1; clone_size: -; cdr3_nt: TGTGCCAGTAGTTATGGGGGACAGTTCAATGGCTACACCTTC; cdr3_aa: CASSYGGQFNGYTF
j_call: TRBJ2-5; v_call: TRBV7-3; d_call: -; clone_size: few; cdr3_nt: TGTGCCAGCAGCTTCAGGGTAGGGGAGACCCAGTACTTC; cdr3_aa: CASSFRVGETQYF
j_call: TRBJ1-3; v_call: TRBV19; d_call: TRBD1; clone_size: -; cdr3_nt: TGTGCCAGTAGTATAGCCCCCGGACAGGGGGTAAGCTCTGGAAACACCATATATTTT; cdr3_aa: CASSIAPGQGVSSGNTIYF
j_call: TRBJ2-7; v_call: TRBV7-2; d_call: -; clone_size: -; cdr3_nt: TGTGCCAGCAGCCGTTACCAGACAGGTTCCTACGAGCAGTACTTC; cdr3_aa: CASSRYQTGSYEQYF
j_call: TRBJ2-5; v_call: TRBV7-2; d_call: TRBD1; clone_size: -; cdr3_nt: TGTGCCAGCAGCCCCAACAGGGGGACGGAGACCCAGTACTTC; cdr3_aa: CASSPNRGTETQYF
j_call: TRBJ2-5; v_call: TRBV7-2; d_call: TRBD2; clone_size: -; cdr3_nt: TGTGCCAGCAGCTCCGGACTAGCGGGAGAGACCCAGTACTTC; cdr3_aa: CASSSGLAGETQYF
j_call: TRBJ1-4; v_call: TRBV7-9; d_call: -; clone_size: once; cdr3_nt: TGTGCCAGCAGCCCGACTGGGGGGAACTCCTATAGGGAAAAACTGTTTTTT; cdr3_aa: CASSPTGGNSYREKLFF
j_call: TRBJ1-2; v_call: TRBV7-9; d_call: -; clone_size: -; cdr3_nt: TGTTCCAGCAGCTTAGCTCAGGGATTTGGCTACACCTTC; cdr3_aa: CSSSLAQGFGYTF
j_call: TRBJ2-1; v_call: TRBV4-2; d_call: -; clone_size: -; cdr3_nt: TGTGCCAGCAGCCAAGTTAACGCTAGTCCGTTCTTC; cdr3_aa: CASSQVNASPFF
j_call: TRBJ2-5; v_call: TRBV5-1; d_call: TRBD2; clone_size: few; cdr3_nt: TGCGCCAGCAAAATTCTCGGGGGGAGCGAGACCCAGTACTTC; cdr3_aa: CASKILGGSETQYF
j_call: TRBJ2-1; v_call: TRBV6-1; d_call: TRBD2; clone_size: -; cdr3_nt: TGTGCCAGCAGGGTAGCGGGGGGGCTATACAATGAGCAGTTCTTC; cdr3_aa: CASRVAGGLYNEQFF
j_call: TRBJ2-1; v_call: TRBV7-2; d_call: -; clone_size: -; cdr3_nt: TGTGCCAGCAGCCGAGCTAATGAGCAGTTCTTC; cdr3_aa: CASSRANEQFF
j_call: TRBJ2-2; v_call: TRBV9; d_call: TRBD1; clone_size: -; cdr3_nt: TGTGCCAGCAGCGTAGGGTGGACAGGGGGGACCGGGGAGCTGTTTTTT; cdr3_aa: CASSVGWTGGTGELFF
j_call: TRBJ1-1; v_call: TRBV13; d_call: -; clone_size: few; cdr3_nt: TGTGCCAGCAGCATCCCAAACACTGAAGCTTTCTTT; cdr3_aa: CASSIPNTEAFF
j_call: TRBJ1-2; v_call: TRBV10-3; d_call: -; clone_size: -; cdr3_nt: TGTGCCATCAGTGTGACTCCCAGGGAGGATGGCTACACCTTC; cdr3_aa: CAISVTPREDGYTF
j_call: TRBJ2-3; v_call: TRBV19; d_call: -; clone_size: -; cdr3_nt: TGTGCCAGTAGTTTGGGGCCGAGCACAGATACGCAGTATTTT; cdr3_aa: CASSLGPSTDTQYF
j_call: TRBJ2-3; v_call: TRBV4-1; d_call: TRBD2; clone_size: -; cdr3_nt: TGCGCCAGCAGCCAAGGGGCGGGTAGCGGGAGCACAGATACGCAGTATTTT; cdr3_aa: CASSQGAGSGSTDTQYF
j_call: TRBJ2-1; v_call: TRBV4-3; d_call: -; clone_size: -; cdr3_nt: TGCGCCAGCAGCCTCGAGAGGGGGTACAATGAGCAGTTCTTC; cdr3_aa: CASSLERGYNEQFF
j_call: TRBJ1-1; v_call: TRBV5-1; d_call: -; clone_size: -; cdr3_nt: TGCGCCAGCAATGGGGGGGCTGGTGAAGCTTTCTTT; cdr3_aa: CASNGGAGEAFF
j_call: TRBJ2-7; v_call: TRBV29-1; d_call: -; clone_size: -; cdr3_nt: TGCAGCGTTACCGGACGGTCGGGGTACGAGCAGTACTTC; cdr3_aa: CSVTGRSGYEQYF
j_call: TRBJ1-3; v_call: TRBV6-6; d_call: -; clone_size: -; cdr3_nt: TGTGCCAGCACAACCAGGGCCCGTCTCGGAAACACCATATATTTT; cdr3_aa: CASTTRARLGNTIYF
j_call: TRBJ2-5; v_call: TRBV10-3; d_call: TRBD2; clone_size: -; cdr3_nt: TGTGCCATCAGTGACACCCTCGGGGAGCGGGAGGGCTCAGAGACCCAGTACTTC; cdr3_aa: CAISDTLGEREGSETQYF
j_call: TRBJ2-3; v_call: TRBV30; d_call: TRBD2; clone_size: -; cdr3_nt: TGTGCCTGGAGTTTAGCGGGGACCTCAAATACGCAGTATTTT; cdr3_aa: CAWSLAGTSNTQYF
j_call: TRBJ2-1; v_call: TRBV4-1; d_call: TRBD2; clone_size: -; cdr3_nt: TGCGCCAGCAGGTGGACGGGGGGGCTGAATGAGCAGTTCTTC; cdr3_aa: CASRWTGGLNEQFF
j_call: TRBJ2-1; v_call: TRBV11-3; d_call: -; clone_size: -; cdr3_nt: TGTGCCAGCAGCGGCTATCGGAGCTCCTACAATGAGCAGTTCTTC; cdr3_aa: CASSGYRSSYNEQFF
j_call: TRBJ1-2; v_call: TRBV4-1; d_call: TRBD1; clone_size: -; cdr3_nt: TGCGCCAGCAGCCAAGAGACAGGGGAAGTCTATGGCTACACCTTC; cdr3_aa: CASSQETGEVYGYTF
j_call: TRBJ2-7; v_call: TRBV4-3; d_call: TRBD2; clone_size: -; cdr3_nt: TGCGCCAGCAGCCAAGAAAGTACTAGCGGGACGGGTACGAGGCAGTACTTC; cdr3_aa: CASSQESTSGTGTRQYF
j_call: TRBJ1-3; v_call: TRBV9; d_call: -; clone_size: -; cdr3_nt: TGTGCCAGCAGCGTAGGACAACAGGTTCGGGGAAACACCATATATTTT; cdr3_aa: CASSVGQQVRGNTIYF
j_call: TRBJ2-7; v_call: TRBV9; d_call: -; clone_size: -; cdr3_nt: TGTGCCAGCAGCGTAGCGGGGGACAGTCGATACGAGCAGTACTTC; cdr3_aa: CASSVAGDSRYEQYF
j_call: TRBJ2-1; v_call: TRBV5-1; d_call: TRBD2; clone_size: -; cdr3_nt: TGCGCCAGCGGTCCGGGACTAGTCGGTTCCAATGAGCAGTTCTTC; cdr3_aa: CASGPGLVGSNEQFF
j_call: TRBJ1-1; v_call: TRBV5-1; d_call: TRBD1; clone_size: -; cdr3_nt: TGCGCCAGCAGCTTCGGACAGGGAAGGGAAGCTTTCTTT; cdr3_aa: CASSFGQGREAFF
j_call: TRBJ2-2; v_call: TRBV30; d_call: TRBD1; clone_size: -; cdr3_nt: TGTGCCGGGACTCAGGGGGCGATCTCCGGGGAGCTGTTTTTT; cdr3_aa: CAGTQGAISGELFF
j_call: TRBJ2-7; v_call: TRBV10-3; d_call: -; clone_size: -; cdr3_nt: TGTGCCACGGGGTCTGCCTACGAGCAGTACTTC; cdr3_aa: CATGSAYEQYF
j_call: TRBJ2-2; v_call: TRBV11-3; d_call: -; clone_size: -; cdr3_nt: TGTGCCAGCAGCTCCGTGGACAGCCCGAACACCGGGGAGCTGTTTTTT; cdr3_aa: CASSSVDSPNTGELFF
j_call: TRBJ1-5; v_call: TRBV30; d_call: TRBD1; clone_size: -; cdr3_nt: TGTGCCTGGAGTGCGGACAGGGGCAATCAGCCCCAGCATTTT; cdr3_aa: CAWSADRGNQPQHF
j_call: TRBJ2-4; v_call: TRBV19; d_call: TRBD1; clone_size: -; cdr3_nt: TGTGCCAGTAGTATAGGAGGACAGGGGCGAAACATTCAGTACTTC; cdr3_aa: CASSIGGQGRNIQYF
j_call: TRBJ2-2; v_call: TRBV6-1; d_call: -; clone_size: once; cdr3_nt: TGTGCCAGCAGTGAAGGGGACAGGCGGGGGGGGAAGCTGTTTTTT; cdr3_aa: CASSEGDRRGGKLFF
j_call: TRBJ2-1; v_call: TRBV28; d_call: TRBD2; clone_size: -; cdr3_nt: TGTGCCAGCAGTTTCTCTAGCGGGAGCAATGAGCAGTTCTTC; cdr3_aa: CASSFSSGSNEQFF
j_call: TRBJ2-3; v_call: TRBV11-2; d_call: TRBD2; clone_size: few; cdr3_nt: TGTGCCAGCAGCTGGCTAGCGGGGGGCCCCACAGATACGCAGTATTTT; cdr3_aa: CASSWLAGGPTDTQYF
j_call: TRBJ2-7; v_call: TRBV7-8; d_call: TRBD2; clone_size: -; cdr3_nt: TGTGCCAGCAGAGAGACTAGCGGGTTCGTTCTCTACGAGCAGTACTTC; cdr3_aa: CASRETSGFVLYEQYF
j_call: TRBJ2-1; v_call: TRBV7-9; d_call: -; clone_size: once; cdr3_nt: TGTGCCAGCAGCTTGGGCGAACACTCCTACAATGAGCAGTTCTTC; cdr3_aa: CASSLGEHSYNEQFF
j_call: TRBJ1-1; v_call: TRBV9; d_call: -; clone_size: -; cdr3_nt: TGTGCCAGCAGCGTAGGCATCGAGCCTGAAGCTTTCTTT; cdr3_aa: CASSVGIEPEAFF
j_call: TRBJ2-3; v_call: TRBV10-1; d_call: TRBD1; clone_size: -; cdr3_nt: TGCGCCAGCAGTGAGGGGACAGTCAACACAGATACGCAGTATTTT; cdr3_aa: CASSEGTVNTDTQYF
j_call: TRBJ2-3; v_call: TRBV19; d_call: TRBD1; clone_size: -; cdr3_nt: TGTGCCAGTAGTACTAGACAGGGGGGCACAGATACGCAGTATTTT; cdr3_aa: CASSTRQGGTDTQYF
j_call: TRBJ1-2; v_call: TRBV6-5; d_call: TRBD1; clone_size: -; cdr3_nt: TGTGCCAGCAGCGGACAGGCCTATGGCTACACCTTC; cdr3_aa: CASSGQAYGYTF
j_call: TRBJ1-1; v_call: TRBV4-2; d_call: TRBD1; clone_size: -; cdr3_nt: TGTGCCAGCAGCCTTCCAGGGGGTAGGGTTCGGAACACTGAAGCTTTCTTT; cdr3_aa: CASSLPGGRVRNTEAFF
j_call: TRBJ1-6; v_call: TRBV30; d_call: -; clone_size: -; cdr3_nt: TGTGCCTGTGTTTGGGGGAGGCTTGACGATTCACCCCTCCACTTT; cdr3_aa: CACVWGRLDDSPLHF
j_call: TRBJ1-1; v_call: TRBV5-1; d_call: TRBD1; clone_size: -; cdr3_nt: TGCGCCAGCAGGGAGGGGGCGGGATTGCACACTGAAGCTTTCTTT; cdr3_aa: CASREGAGLHTEAFF
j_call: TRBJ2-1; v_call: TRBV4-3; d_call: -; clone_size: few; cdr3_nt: TGCGCCAGCAGCCAAGATTATGGACACCCATACAATGAGCAGTTCTTC; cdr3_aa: CASSQDYGHPYNEQFF
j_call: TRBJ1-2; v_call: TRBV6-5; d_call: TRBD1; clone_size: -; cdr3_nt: TGTGCCAGCAGTCGGGGGGACAGGTGGGGCTACACCTTC; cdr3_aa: CASSRGDRWGYTF
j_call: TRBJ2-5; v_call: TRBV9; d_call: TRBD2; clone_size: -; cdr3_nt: TGTGCCAGCAGCTCGCGACTAGCGGGGATGGGTACGGAGACCCAGTACTTC; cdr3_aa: CASSSRLAGMGTETQYF
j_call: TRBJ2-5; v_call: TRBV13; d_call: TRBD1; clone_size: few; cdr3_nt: TGTGCCAGCAGCTTAGGTAAAGGGGGCTTAGAGACCCAGTACTTC; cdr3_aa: CASSLGKGGLETQYF
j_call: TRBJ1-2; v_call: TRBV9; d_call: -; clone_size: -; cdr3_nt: TGTGCCAGCAGCTCCAGACAGACTGGGGGCGGCTACACCTTC; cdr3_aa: CASSSRQTGGGYTF
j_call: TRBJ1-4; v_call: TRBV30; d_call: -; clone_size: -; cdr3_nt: TGTGCCTGTGGGACTGTTAATGAAAAACTGTTTTTT; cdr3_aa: CACGTVNEKLFF